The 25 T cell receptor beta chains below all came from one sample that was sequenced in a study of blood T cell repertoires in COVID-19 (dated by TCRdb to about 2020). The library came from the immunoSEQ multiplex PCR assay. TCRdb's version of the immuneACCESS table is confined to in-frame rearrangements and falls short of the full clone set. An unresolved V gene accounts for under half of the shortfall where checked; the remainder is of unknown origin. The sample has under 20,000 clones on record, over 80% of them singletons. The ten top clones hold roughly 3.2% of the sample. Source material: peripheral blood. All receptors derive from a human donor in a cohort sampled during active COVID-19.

The CDR3 reads CASSVQGVGTEAFF. Here the CDR3 DNA reads TGTGCCAGTAGCGTACAGGGAGTTGGCACTGAAGCTTTCTTT. This chain joins TRBV19 and TRBJ1-1; D is perhaps TRBD1 (6 bases). Germline CDR1 LNHDA, CDR2 SQIVND (reference sequence). Trimming cost V 6 bases and J 4 bases, with 15 bases left between them. The CDR3 extends over 14 amino acids. Full variable domain (outside the CDR3, taken from reference TRBV19 and TRBJ1-1): DGGITQSPKYLFRKEGQNVTLSCEQNLNHDAMYWYRQDPGQGLRLIYYSQIVNDFQKGDIAEGYSVSREKKESFPLTVTSAQKNPTAFYLCASSVQGVGTEAFFGQGTRLTVV.

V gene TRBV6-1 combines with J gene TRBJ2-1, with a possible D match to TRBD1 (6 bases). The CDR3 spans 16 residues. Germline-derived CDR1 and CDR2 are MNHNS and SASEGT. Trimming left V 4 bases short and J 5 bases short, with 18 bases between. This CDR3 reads CASSGGHHNEDNEQFF. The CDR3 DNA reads TGTGCCAGCAGTGGGGGGCACCACAACGAAGACAATGAGCAGTTCTTC.

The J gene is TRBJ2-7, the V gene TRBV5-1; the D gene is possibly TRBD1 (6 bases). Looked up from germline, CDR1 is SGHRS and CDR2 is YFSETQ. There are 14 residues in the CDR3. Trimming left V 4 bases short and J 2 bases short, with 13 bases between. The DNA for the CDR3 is TGCGCCAGCAGCCCTCGCTGGGGGCCCTACGAGCAGTACTTC. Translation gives CASSPRWGPYEQYF. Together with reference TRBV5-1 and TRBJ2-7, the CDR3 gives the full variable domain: KAGVTQTPRYLIKTRGQQVTLSCSPISGHRSVSWYQQTPGQGLQFLFEYFSETQRNKGNFPGRFSGRQFSNSRSEMNVSTLELGDSALYLCASSPRWGPYEQYFGPGTRLTVT.

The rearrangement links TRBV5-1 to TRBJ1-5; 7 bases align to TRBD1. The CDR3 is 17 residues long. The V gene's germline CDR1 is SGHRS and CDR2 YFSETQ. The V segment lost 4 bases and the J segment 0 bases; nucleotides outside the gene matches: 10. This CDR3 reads CASSKEPTGSSNQPQHF. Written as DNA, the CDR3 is TGCGCCAGCAGCAAAGAACCGACAGGGAGTAGCAATCAGCCCCAGCATTTT.

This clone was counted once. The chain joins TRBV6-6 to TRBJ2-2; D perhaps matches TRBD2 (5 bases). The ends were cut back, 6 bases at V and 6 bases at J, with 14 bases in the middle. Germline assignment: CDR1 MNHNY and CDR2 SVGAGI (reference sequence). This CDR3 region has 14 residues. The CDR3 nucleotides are TGTGCCAGCAGGACTCCCGGGATCGCCGGGGAGCTGTTTTTT. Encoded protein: CASRTPGIAGELFF.

The CDR3 spells CASSTPGQGTEAFF. The CDR3 nucleotides read TGTGCCAGTAGTACACCGGGACAGGGAACTGAAGCTTTCTTT. The chain joins TRBV19 to TRBJ1-1; 9 nucleotides line up with TRBD1. Germline lookup yields CDR1 LNHDA and CDR2 SQIVND (reference sequence). Unmatched junction bases numbered 5, after V lost 4 bases and J lost 5 bases. This CDR3 is built from 14 residues.

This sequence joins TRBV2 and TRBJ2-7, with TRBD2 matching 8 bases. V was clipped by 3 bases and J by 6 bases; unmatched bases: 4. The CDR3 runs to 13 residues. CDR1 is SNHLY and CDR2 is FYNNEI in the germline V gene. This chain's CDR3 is CASSEVREGEQYF. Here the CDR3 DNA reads TGTGCCAGCAGTGAGGTCCGGGAGGGCGAGCAGTACTTC.

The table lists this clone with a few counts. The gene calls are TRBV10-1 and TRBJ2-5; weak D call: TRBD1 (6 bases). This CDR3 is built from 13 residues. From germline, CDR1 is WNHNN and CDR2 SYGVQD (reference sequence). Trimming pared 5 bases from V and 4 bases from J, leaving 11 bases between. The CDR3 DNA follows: TGCGCCAGCAGTCCAGGGGACCTAGAGACCCAGTACTTC. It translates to CASSPGDLETQYF.

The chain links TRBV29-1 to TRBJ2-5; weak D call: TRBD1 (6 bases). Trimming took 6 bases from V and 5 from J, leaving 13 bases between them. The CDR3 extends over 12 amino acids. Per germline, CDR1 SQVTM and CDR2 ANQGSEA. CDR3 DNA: TGCAGCGTCAACACAGGGAAGGAGACCCAGTACTTC. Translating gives CSVNTGKETQYF.

The CDR3 loop reads CASSPSTGGNEQFF. CDR3 DNA sequence: TGTGCCAGCTCACCCTCTACAGGGGGCAACGAGCAGTTCTTC. This sequence joins TRBV18 and TRBJ2-1, with 9 bases matching TRBD1. This CDR3 has 14 residues. V lost 3 bases to trimming and J lost 10 bases; unmatched junction nucleotides: 7. Germline CDR1 and CDR2: KGHSH and LQKENI.

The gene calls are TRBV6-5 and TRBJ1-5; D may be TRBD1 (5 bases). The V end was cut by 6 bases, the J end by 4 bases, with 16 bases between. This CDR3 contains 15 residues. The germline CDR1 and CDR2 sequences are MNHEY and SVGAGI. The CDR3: CASRDTGYGNQPQHF. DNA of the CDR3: TGTGCCAGCAGGGATACAGGCTATGGGAATCAGCCCCAGCATTTT.

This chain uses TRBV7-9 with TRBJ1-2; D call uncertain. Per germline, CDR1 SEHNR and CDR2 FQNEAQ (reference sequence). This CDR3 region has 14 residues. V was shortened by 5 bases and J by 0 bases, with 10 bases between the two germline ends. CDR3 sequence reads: CASSVGRANYGYTF. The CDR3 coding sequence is TGTGCCAGCAGCGTAGGCCGAGCTAACTATGGCTACACCTTC.

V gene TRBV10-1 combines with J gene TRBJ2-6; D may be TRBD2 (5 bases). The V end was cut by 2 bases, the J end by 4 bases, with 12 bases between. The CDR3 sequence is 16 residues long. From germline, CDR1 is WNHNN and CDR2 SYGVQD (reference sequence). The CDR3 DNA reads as TGCGCCAGCAGTGAGGCGCGGGTAATCGGGGCCAACGTCCTGACTTTC. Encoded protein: CASSEARVIGANVLTF.

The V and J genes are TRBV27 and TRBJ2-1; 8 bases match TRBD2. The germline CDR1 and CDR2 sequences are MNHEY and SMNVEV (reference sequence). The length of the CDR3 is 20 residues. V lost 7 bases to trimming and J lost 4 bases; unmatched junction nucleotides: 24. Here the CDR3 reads CASTSTTGLPREGLYNEQFF. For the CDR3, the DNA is TGTGCCAGCACCTCAACCACGGGCCTCCCACGGGAGGGGCTTTACAATGAGCAGTTCTTC.

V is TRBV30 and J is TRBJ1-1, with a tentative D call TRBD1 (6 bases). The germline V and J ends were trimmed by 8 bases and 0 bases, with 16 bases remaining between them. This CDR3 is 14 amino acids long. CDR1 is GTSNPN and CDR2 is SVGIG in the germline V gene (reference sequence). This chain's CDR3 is CAIPGQQMNTEAFF. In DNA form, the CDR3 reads TGTGCCATACCCGGACAGCAGATGAACACTGAAGCTTTCTTT.

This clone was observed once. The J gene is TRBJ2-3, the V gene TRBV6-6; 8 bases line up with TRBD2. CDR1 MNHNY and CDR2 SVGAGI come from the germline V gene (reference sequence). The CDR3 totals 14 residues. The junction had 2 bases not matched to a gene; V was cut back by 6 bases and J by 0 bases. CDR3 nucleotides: TGTGCCAGCAGAACTAGCGGTAGCACAGATACGCAGTATTTT. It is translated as CASRTSGSTDTQYF.

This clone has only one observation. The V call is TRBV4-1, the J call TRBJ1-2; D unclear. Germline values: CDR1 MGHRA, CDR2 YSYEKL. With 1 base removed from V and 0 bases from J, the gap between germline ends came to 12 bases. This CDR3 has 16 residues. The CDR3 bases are TGCGCCAGCAGCCAAGGGCAGGCGATTACTAACTATGGCTACACCTTC. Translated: CASSQGQAITNYGYTF.

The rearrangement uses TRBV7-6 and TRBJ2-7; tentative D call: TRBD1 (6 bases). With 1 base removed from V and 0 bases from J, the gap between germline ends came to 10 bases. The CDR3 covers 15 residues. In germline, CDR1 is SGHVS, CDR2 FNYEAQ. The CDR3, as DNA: TGTGCCAGCAGCTTAGGACAGGCACTCTCCTACGAGCAGTACTTC. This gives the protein CASSLGQALSYEQYF.

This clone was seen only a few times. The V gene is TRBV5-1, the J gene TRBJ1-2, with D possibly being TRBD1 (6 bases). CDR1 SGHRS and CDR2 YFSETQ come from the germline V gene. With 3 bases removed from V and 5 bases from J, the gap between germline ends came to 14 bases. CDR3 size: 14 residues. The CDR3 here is CASSWSTGSYGYTF. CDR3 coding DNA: TGCGCCAGCAGCTGGTCCACAGGGAGTTATGGCTACACCTTC.

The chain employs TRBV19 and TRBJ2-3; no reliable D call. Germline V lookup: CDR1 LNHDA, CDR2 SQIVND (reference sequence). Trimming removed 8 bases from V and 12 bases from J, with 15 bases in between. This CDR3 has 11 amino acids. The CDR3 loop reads CASELRYEQYF. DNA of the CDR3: TGTGCCAGTGAGCTTCGATATGAACAGTATTTT.

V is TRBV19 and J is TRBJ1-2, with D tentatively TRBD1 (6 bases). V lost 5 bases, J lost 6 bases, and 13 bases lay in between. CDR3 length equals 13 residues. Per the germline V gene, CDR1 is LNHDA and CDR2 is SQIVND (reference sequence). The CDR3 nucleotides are TGTGCCAGTAGTGTTTCGACAGGAAATGGCTACACCTTC. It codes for CASSVSTGNGYTF.

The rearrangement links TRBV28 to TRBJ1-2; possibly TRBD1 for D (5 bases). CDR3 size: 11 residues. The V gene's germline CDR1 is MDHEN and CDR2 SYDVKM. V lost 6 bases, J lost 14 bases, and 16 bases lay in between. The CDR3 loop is CASSYIQESTF. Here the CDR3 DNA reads TGTGCCAGCAGCTATATACAGGAATCGACCTTC.

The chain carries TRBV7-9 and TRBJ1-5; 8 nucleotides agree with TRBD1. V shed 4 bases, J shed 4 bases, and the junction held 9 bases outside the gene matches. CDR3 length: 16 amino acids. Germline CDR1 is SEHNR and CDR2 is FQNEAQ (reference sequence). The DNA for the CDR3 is TGTGCCAGCAGCTCAACGGACACAGGGGGTAATCAGCCCCAGCATTTT. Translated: CASSSTDTGGNQPQHF.

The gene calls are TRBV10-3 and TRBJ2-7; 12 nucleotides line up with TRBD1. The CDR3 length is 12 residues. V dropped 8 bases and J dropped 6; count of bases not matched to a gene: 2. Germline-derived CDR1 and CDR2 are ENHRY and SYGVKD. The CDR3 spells CAIRDRGREQYF. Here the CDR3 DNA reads TGTGCCATCCGGGACAGGGGGCGCGAGCAGTACTTC.

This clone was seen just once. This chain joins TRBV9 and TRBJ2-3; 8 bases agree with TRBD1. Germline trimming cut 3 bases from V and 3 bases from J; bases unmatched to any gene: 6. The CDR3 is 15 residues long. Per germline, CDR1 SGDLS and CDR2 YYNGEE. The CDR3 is CASSAVRGLTDTQYF. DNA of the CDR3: TGTGCCAGCAGCGCCGTCAGGGGGCTAACAGATACGCAGTATTTT.